This T cell receptor beta chain was profiled in a study of blood T cell repertoires in COVID-19. Study-level information: Acute and convalescent COVID-19 samples came from the United States, Italy and Spain.

Germline V CDR1 and CDR2: SGHDN, FVKESK. The CDR3 runs to 13 residues. V lost 4 bases, J lost 6 bases, and 11 bases lay in between. In the study's own analysis: Scientists estimated how many nucleated cells there were by amplifying reference gene primers. Profiling relied on immunoSEQ multiplex PCR, and the TCRdb table lists in-frame clones only, not all of them. That table furnishes V, J and clone size, whereas the DNA furnished D and trimming. The repertoire holds almost 95,000 clones, with around 72% as singletons. The source material was peripheral blood. This rearrangement joins TRBV14 to TRBJ2-3, with D unresolved. This clonotype was sampled from a woman in her fifties or sixties in a cohort sampled during active or convalescent COVID-19. The DNA of the CDR3 is TGTGCCAGCAGCCGCCGACTTGTGGATACGCAGTATTTT. Amino acids: CASSRRLVDTQYF.